Following are 13 T cell receptor beta chains from one sample sequenced in a study of blood T cell repertoires in COVID-19. The data were produced by immunoSEQ multiplex PCR, yet TCRdb's version contains in-frame clones alone and is incomplete. The table includes 220,000 or so clones, 86% detected once. Sequences were obtained from peripheral blood. These receptors originate from a woman in her forties or fifties with COVID-19, enrolled during active disease.

A single count supports this clone. This chain joins TRBV24-1 and TRBJ2-3; D is unclear. Trimming took 6 bases from V and 2 from J, leaving 11 bases between them. Looked up from germline, CDR1 is KGHDR and CDR2 is SFDVKD. CDR3 size: 14 residues. CDR3: CATSPTLVTDTQYF. The CDR3, as DNA: TGTGCCACCAGTCCGACTTTAGTCACAGATACGCAGTATTTT.

The chain links TRBV2 to TRBJ2-3; 9 positions match TRBD2. Germline V gene data show CDR1 as SNHLY and CDR2 as FYNNEI. The CDR3 has 17 residues. With 5 bases clipped from V and 4 bases from J, the junction kept 13 bases outside the gene matches. DNA of the CDR3: TGTGCCAGCAGTCCGATGGGTGTGCGGGGGGGCCCAGATACGCAGTATTTT. Translated: CASSPMGVRGGPDTQYF.

CDR3 amino acids: CASSVGPAGATDTQYF. In nucleotides, the CDR3 is TGTGCCAGCAGCGTAGGCCCAGCGGGGGCGACAGATACGCAGTATTTT. This chain connects TRBV9 to TRBJ2-3, with TRBD2 matching 8 bases. V trimming: 0 bases; J trimming: 3 bases; junction bases outside the gene matches: 6. CDR3 size: 16 residues. Germline V CDR1 and CDR2: SGDLS, YYNGEE.

The rearrangement joins TRBV12-3 or TRBV12-4 to TRBJ1-2; no clear D. CDR3 length equals 11 residues. V was pared by 5 bases and J by 4 bases, with 5 bases between. As DNA, the CDR3 is TGTGCCAGCAGTCTATCCTATGGCTACACCTTC. Its protein is CASSLSYGYTF.

This clone was counted between two and nine times. The genes are TRBV5-5 and TRBJ2-3, with D possibly matching TRBD2 (5 bases). Germline lookup yields CDR1 SGHKS and CDR2 YYEKEE (reference sequence). The ends were cut back, 0 bases at V and 5 bases at J, with 13 bases in the middle. The CDR3 contains 15 residues. The chain's CDR3 is CASSLGAVSGDTQYF. The CDR3 DNA sequence: TGTGCCAGCAGCTTGGGGGCGGTGAGCGGAGATACGCAGTATTTT.

The chain carries TRBV7-3 and TRBJ2-1; D possibly corresponds to TRBD2 (5 bases). The germline V gene encodes CDR1 SGHTA and CDR2 FQGTGA. V was pared by 2 bases and J by 6 bases, with 11 bases between. This CDR3 has 14 residues. The CDR3 DNA reads TGTGCCAGCAGCTTACTAGCATTTCCCAATGAGCAGTTCTTC. Protein product: CASSLLAFPNEQFF.

The chain employs TRBV5-1 and TRBJ1-6; D might be TRBD1 (5 bases). CDR1 and CDR2 (germline): SGHRS, YFSETQ. Trimming took off 0 bases at V and 9 bases at J, with 10 bases between the two ends. The CDR3 length is 14 residues. In DNA, the CDR3 is TGCGCCAGCAGCTTGGAAACGGGGGGTTCACCCCTCCACTTT. Translation gives CASSLETGGSPLHF.

This clone was seen a handful of times. The chain recombines TRBV5-1 with TRBJ1-5; D ambiguous. CDR1 SGHRS and CDR2 YFSETQ come from the germline V gene. CDR3 length equals 15 residues. V was pared by 0 bases and J by 7 bases, with 14 bases between. CDR3 DNA: TGCGCCAGCAGCTTGGATCCCGGGCGGGAGCAGCCCCAGCATTTT. Its translation is CASSLDPGREQPQHF. Combining the CDR3 with reference TRBV5-1 and TRBJ1-5 gives the whole variable domain KAGVTQTPRYLIKTRGQQVTLSCSPISGHRSVSWYQQTPGQGLQFLFEYFSETQRNKGNFPGRFSGRQFSNSRSEMNVSTLELGDSALYLCASSLDPGREQPQHFGDGTRLSIL.

CDR3 sequence reads: CASSLVAGAAYEQYF. The CDR3 DNA is TGTGCCAGCAGCTTAGTAGCGGGGGCCGCGTACGAGCAGTACTTC. The rearrangement uses TRBV7-2 and TRBJ2-7; 9 nucleotides agree with TRBD2. Germline V gene sequence: CDR1 SGHTA, CDR2 FQGNSA. This CDR3 region has 15 residues. Losses at the gene ends were 1 base for V and 4 bases for J; bases not matched to a gene: 5. Variable domain in full (rest from reference TRBV7-2 and TRBJ2-7): GAGVSQSPSNKVTEKGKDVELRCDPISGHTALYWYRQSLGQGLEFLIYFQGNSAPDKSGLPSDRFSAERTGGSVSTLTIQRTQQEDSAVYLCASSLVAGAAYEQYFGPGTRLTVT.

This clone was counted a single time. This sequence joins TRBV6-2 or TRBV6-3 and TRBJ2-7; the match to TRBD2 covers 11 bases. The CDR3 contains 13 residues. The junction had 1 base not matched to a gene; V was cut back by 2 bases and J by 7 bases. Germline values: CDR1 MNHEY, CDR2 SVGEGT. CDR3: CASSYPSGGEQYF. DNA of the CDR3: TGTGCCAGCAGTTACCCTAGCGGGGGGGAGCAGTACTTC.

This sequence joins TRBV7-2 and TRBJ2-7; 11 nucleotides agree with TRBD2. Germline loops: CDR1 SGHTA, CDR2 FQGNSA. Trimming at V came to 1 base and at J to 4 bases, leaving 6 bases not matched to a gene. The CDR3 is 16 amino acids. The CDR3 protein is CASSLGIAGGRYEQYF. The CDR3 DNA reads TGTGCCAGCAGCTTAGGAATAGCGGGGGGGCGGTACGAGCAGTACTTC.

J is TRBJ1-1 and V is TRBV6-2 or TRBV6-3; D not certain. The length of the CDR3 is 11 residues. Trimming took 3 bases from V and 8 from J, leaving 7 bases between them. CDR1 is MNHEY, CDR2 SVGEGT, per germline. CDR3 bases: TGTGCCAGCAGTTATCAGTGGGAAGCTTTCTTT. Amino acids: CASSYQWEAFF.

The chain has TRBV6-5 and TRBJ2-1; no definite D call. V lost 0 bases, J lost 6 bases, and 6 bases lay in between. Germline assignment: CDR1 MNHEY and CDR2 SVGAGI. The CDR3 loop spans 13 amino acids. CDR3: CASSYSATNEQFF. DNA for the CDR3: TGTGCCAGCAGTTACTCAGCTACCAATGAGCAGTTCTTC.